These T cell receptor beta chains were read from a single sample in a study of a mutant IDH1 vaccine in newly diagnosed glioma. This table comes from immunoSEQ multiplex PCR, and its TCRdb copy is limited to in-frame clones, with some not included. In the table there are about 68,000 clones, 79% of which are singletons. The sample was PBMCs, taken from a glioma patient treated with radiotherapy, temozolomide or both. Receptors were obtained from a man between 50 and 59 years old with glioma. Each CDR3 is given with its conserved first and last residue. Fields, in order: D gene, V gene, J gene, clone size, CDR3 DNA, CDR3 protein. A D gene is named only where the DNA matches it firmly. Where a row states a size, it is once, few, many or the class of an expanded clone; other rows omit it.

d_gene: TRBD2; v_gene: TRBV30; j_gene: TRBJ2-7; abundance: NA; CDR3nt: TGTGCCTGGAGTTCCGGGACTAGCGCGAGGGAGCAGTACTTC; CDR3aa: CAWSSGTSAREQYF
d_gene: NA; v_gene: TRBV15; j_gene: TRBJ1-1; abundance: few; CDR3nt: TGTGCCACCAGCAGAGAGGAGAGGGTGAAACAGGGCCTCTCTTTT; CDR3aa: CATSREERVKQGLSF
d_gene: NA; v_gene: TRBV15; j_gene: TRBJ1-2; abundance: once; CDR3nt: TGTGCCACCAGCAGAGATAACAGGGAAGGCTATGGCTACACCTTC; CDR3aa: CATSRDNREGYGYTF
d_gene: NA; v_gene: TRBV6-5; j_gene: TRBJ2-7; abundance: NA; CDR3nt: TGTGCCAGCAGTGCAGGCCGCAGCTCCTACGAGCAGTACTTC; CDR3aa: CASSAGRSSYEQYF
d_gene: NA; v_gene: TRBV2; j_gene: TRBJ1-4; abundance: NA; CDR3nt: TGTGCCAGCAGTGAAGCGAATCAGGGGAAAGAAAAACTGTTTTTT; CDR3aa: CASSEANQGKEKLFF
d_gene: TRBD1; v_gene: TRBV7-6; j_gene: TRBJ2-2; abundance: NA; CDR3nt: TGTGCCAGCAGCTCATCGACAGGGCTCCTCAGGGAGCTGTTTTTT; CDR3aa: CASSSSTGLLRELFF
d_gene: NA; v_gene: TRBV6-1; j_gene: TRBJ1-1; abundance: NA; CDR3nt: TGTGCCAGCAGTGACAGGGATGGTACCACTGAAGCTTTCTTT; CDR3aa: CASSDRDGTTEAFF
d_gene: NA; v_gene: TRBV28; j_gene: TRBJ2-7; abundance: NA; CDR3nt: TGTGCCAGCAGTTTGGGCTCCTACGAGCAGTACTTC; CDR3aa: CASSLGSYEQYF
d_gene: TRBD1; v_gene: TRBV6-6; j_gene: TRBJ2-7; abundance: NA; CDR3nt: TGTGCCAGCAGCCGCGACAGGGAACCCGAGCAGTACTTC; CDR3aa: CASSRDREPEQYF
d_gene: TRBD2; v_gene: TRBV29-1; j_gene: TRBJ2-5; abundance: NA; CDR3nt: TGCAGCGTTGCCCCCGGCGGGGGAGAGACCCAGTACTTC; CDR3aa: CSVAPGGGETQYF
d_gene: NA; v_gene: TRBV7-9; j_gene: TRBJ1-1; abundance: NA; CDR3nt: TGTGCCAGCAGCTTAGACGGTCAGGGTCCTGAAGCTTTCTTT; CDR3aa: CASSLDGQGPEAFF